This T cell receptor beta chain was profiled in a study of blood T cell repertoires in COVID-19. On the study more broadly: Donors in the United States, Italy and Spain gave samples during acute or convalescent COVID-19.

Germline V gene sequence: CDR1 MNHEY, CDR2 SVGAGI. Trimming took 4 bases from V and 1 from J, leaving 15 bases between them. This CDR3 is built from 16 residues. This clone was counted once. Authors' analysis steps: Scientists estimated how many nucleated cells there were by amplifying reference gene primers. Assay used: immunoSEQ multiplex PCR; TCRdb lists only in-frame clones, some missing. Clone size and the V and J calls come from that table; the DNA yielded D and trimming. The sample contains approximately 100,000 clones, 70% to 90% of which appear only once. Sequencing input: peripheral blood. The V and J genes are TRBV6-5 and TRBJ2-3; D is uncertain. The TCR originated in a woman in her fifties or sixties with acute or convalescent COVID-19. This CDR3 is CASSFNSRARTDTQYF. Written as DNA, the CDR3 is TGTGCCAGCAGTTTTAATAGCCGAGCCCGCACAGATACGCAGTATTTT.